These 13 T cell receptor beta chains came from one sample sequenced in a study of response to subunit inactivated influenza vaccine. In TCRdb, the RT-PCR reads were re-called with MiXCR into one record per CDR3 protein. The table lists hundreds of thousands of distinct CDR3 sequences, 10% to 11% of them singletons. The sample was PBMCs from blood, taken 40 to 50 days after vaccination. The receptor set was obtained from a man in his forties or fifties who received an inactivated influenza vaccine.

V usage is TRBV20-1 and J usage is TRBJ2-7; TRBD2 agrees at 7 bases. V lost 6 bases to trimming and J lost 4 bases; unmatched junction nucleotides: 12. Germline V gene data show CDR1 as DFQATT and CDR2 as SNEGSKA (reference sequence). The CDR3 runs to 14 residues. The CDR3 region is CSAPGAGSRYEQYF. The CDR3 nucleotides are TGCAGTGCGCCGGGAGCGGGGTCGAGGTACGAGCAGTACTTC.

This clonotype has more than one count but fewer than ten. The chain couples TRBV29-1 to TRBJ1-2, with D possibly matching TRBD1 (5 bases). Germline V CDR1 and CDR2: SQVTM, ANQGSEA. Deletions cut 6 bases from V and 4 bases from J, with 9 bases between. This CDR3 is 11 amino acids long. CDR3 in DNA: TGCAGCGTCCGGGACGGCTATGGCTACACCTTC. This translates into CSVRDGYGYTF.

This clonotype has more than one count but fewer than ten. The chain recombines TRBV6-6 with TRBJ2-1; no clear D gene. V lost 3 bases to trimming and J lost 3 bases, with 6 bases between them. This CDR3 spans 13 amino acids. CDR1 MNHNY and CDR2 SVGAGI come from the germline V gene (reference sequence). The CDR3 reads CASSYGYYNEQFF. The CDR3, as DNA: TGTGCCAGCAGTTATGGGTACTACAATGAGCAGTTCTTC.

Only a few counts were recorded for this clonotype. This chain links TRBV6-2 or TRBV6-3 with TRBJ2-2, with no clear D. The CDR3 spans 13 residues. V was trimmed by 1 base and J by 5 bases, leaving 5 bases between them. In germline, CDR1 is MNHEY, CDR2 SVGEGT. In DNA, the CDR3 is TGTGCCAGCAGTTACTGGGCGACCGGGGAGCTGTTTTTT. Its protein product is CASSYWATGELFF.

The genes are TRBV15 and TRBJ2-4; 8 positions match TRBD2. The J segment lost 0 bases and the V segment lost 3 bases, leaving 4 bases of the junction unmatched. Germline CDR1 reads LNHNV; CDR2 reads YYDKDF (reference sequence). The CDR3 has 16 residues. Here the CDR3 DNA reads TGTGCCACCAGCAGGTCTAGCGGGTTAGCCAAAAACATTCAGTACTTC. As protein: CATSRSSGLAKNIQYF.

This clonotype was seen only a few times. The chain recombines TRBV7-9 with TRBJ2-7; maybe TRBD1 (6 bases). CDR1 and CDR2 (germline): SEHNR, FQNEAQ (reference sequence). This CDR3 region has 16 residues. V lost 5 bases and J 2 bases, leaving 19 bases between the germline ends. The CDR3 reads CASSPPAETGAYEQYF. The CDR3 bases are TGTGCCAGCAGCCCCCCCGCCGAGACAGGTGCCTACGAGCAGTACTTC.

This clonotype occurred a few times. The rearrangement joins TRBV6-5 to TRBJ1-2; D gene unclear. This CDR3 comprises 16 residues. The germline V gene encodes CDR1 MNHEY and CDR2 SVGAGI. Trimming took 5 bases from V and 8 from J, leaving 24 bases between them. CDR3 coding DNA: TGTGCCAGCAGTCACGGGGTGGAAGCCCTTATTAAAGGCTACACCTTC. Protein product: CASSHGVEALIKGYTF.

The chain has TRBV7-8 and TRBJ2-5; D is perhaps TRBD1 (6 bases). Germline V gene lookup returns CDR1 SGHVS and CDR2 FQNEAQ. This CDR3 comprises 13 residues. The V end lost 7 bases, the J end lost 9 bases, and 18 bases lay between the germline ends. The CDR3 nucleotides are TGTGCCAGCAAGATGTCAGGGGTAACGGCCCAGTACTTC. It codes for CASKMSGVTAQYF.

The V and J genes are TRBV18 and TRBJ2-7, with TRBD1 identical over 9 bases. Germline V CDR1 and CDR2: KGHSH, LQKENI. This CDR3 contains 16 residues. V lost 5 bases, J lost 2 bases, and 10 bases stayed unmatched. CDR3 amino acids: CASSSRDRAKAYEQYF. Written as DNA, the CDR3 is TGTGCCAGCTCAAGCCGGGACAGGGCAAAGGCCTACGAGCAGTACTTC. The full variable domain, its missing parts supplied by reference TRBV18 and TRBJ2-7, is NAGVMQNPRHLVRRRGQEARLRCSPMKGHSHVYWYRQLPEEGLKFMVYLQKENIIDESGMPKERFSAEFPKEGPSILRIQQVVRGDSAAYFCASSSRDRAKAYEQYFGPGTRLTVT.

This clonotype was seen ten or more times. The CDR3 loop is CASSYNRKNTEAFF. The CDR3, as DNA: TGTGCCAGCAGTTACAACAGGAAGAACACTGAAGCTTTCTTT. This chain uses TRBV6-5 with TRBJ1-1; D perhaps matches TRBD1 (5 bases). The CDR3 contains 14 residues. The V gene's germline CDR1 is MNHEY and CDR2 SVGAGI. Trimming cost V 2 bases and J 1 base, with 8 bases left between them.

This clonotype appeared many times. V and J are TRBV7-9 and TRBJ2-5, with D unresolved. The CDR3 sequence is 12 residues long. V was trimmed by 2 bases and J by 2 bases, leaving 3 bases between them. CDR1 and CDR2 from the germline V gene are SEHNR and FQNEAQ (reference sequence). CDR3 amino acids: CASSLKQETQYF. CDR3 DNA: TGTGCCAGCAGCTTAAAGCAAGAGACCCAGTACTTC. Full variable domain (missing parts from reference TRBV7-9 and TRBJ2-5): DTGVSQNPRHKITKRGQNVTFRCDPISEHNRLYWYRQTLGQGPEFLTYFQNEAQLEKSRLLSDRFSAERPKGSFSTLEIQRTEQGDSAMYLCASSLKQETQYFGPGTRLLVL.

The chain joins TRBV5-1 to TRBJ2-7; TRBD2 aligns across 8 bases. This CDR3 region has 15 residues. Germline loops: CDR1 SGHRS, CDR2 YFSETQ. J was trimmed by 5 bases and V by 1 base; bases with no gene match: 8. CDR3 protein: CASSLIPGGPNEQYF. CDR3 sequence (DNA): TGCGCCAGCAGCTTGATCCCGGGAGGGCCAAACGAGCAGTACTTC.

This rearrangement joins TRBV9 to TRBJ1-1; D might be TRBD1 (6 bases). Trimming left V 3 bases short and J 1 base short, with 19 bases between. Looked up from germline, CDR1 is SGDLS and CDR2 is YYNGEE. This CDR3 comprises 17 residues. CDR3: CASSAQGPRDPNTEAFF. In DNA, the CDR3 is TGTGCCAGCAGCGCACAGGGCCCCCGGGATCCGAACACTGAAGCTTTCTTT.